The rows below give T cell receptor beta chains drawn from one sample of a study of regulatory T cells in long-lasting Graves disease. TCRdb reanalysed the multiplex PCR reads using MiXCR and keeps one entry per CDR3 protein. The sample consists of about 420,000 distinct CDR3 sequences, about 25% of them appearing once. The sequences come from peripheral blood mononuclear cells (PBMCs), collected when the disease was refractory, from a patient treated with antithyroid drugs. The receptors originated from a female donor with Graves disease. The CDR3 runs from the conserved cysteine through the conserved F or W. The D gene is left open where the match is weak. Clone size, where shown, is once, few, many, or a class for clones that have expanded.

>NA|TRBV11-1|NA|TRBJ1-3
TGTGCCAGCAGCCACTCGTCGGGACGAACTGGAAACACCATATATTTT
CASSHSSGRTGNTIYF
>many|TRBV11-2|NA|TRBJ2-7
TGTGCCAGCAGCTTAGAGAGAGGGAACGAGCAGTACTTC
CASSLERGNEQYF
>NA|TRBV28|TRBD1|TRBJ1-2
TGTGCCAGCAGACAAAACCCCGGGACAGGGGGCGGCTATGGCTACACCTTC
CASRQNPGTGGGYGYTF
>many|TRBV2|NA|TRBJ1-4
TGTGCCAGCCAAGCAAGGGAGAAGGAAAAACTGTTTTTT
CASQAREKEKLFF
>NA|TRBV7-2|TRBD1|TRBJ2-2
TGTGCCAGCAGCCTAAGACAGGGAAACGCGAACACCGGGGAGCTGTTTTTT
CASSLRQGNANTGELFF
>NA|TRBV7-2|NA|TRBJ2-7
TGTGCCAGCAACCCCGGACCGGAGTCCTACGAGCAGTACTTC
CASNPGPESYEQYF
>NA|TRBV9|NA|TRBJ1-6
TGTGCCAGCAGCGTAGTGGACCAGAATTCACCCCTCCACTTT
CASSVVDQNSPLHF
>NA|TRBV12-3/TRBV12-4|TRBD2|TRBJ2-2
TGTGCCAGCAGTCAAGCTAGCGGCTATAACACCGGGGAGCTGTTTTTT
CASSQASGYNTGELFF
>NA|TRBV28|TRBD1|TRBJ1-2
TGTGCCAGCAGACAACAGACAGGGGGCGCAGGTTACACCTTC
CASRQQTGGAGYTF
>many|TRBV2|NA|TRBJ1-1
TGTGCCAGCAGTGATAAGGACACAATGAACACTGAAGCTTTCTTT
CASSDKDTMNTEAFF
>few|TRBV24-1|NA|TRBJ2-5
TGTGCCACCAGAGTGCCCCCCTCTGGGGGGATCCAAGAGACCCAGTACTTC
CATRVPPSGGIQETQYF
>NA|TRBV20-1|NA|TRBJ2-7
TGCAGTGCTTGCCCCCCCGGGACCACCTACGAGCAGTACTTC
CSACPPGTTYEQYF
>NA|TRBV19|TRBD1|TRBJ2-1
TGTGCCAGTGGGGACAGGGCCTACTACAATGAGCAGTTCTTC
CASGDRAYYNEQFF
>NA|TRBV12-3/TRBV12-4|NA|TRBJ2-1
TGTGCCAGCAGCCAGGGAGGTTCCTACAATGAGCAGTTCTTC
CASSQGGSYNEQFF
>NA|TRBV10-3|TRBD1|TRBJ1-5
TGTGCCATCAGGGGGGGACAGGGGGTAAGTCAGCCCCAGCATTTT
CAIRGGQGVSQPQHF
>NA|TRBV12-3/TRBV12-4|TRBD1|TRBJ1-5
TGTGCCAGCAGCGGGGGACAGGGAAGCAATCAGCCCCAGCATTTT
CASSGGQGSNQPQHF
>few|TRBV6-1|TRBD1|TRBJ1-2
TGTGCCAGCAGCTCACAGGGGTCGTGGGGCTACACCTTC
CASSSQGSWGYTF
>many|TRBV30|NA|TRBJ1-2
TGTGCCTGGAGTGTACTAGGTATCGGCTACACCTTC
CAWSVLGIGYTF
>NA|TRBV2|TRBD1|TRBJ1-4
TGTGCCAGCAAGGCGGCCGGGACAGATAATGAAAAACTGTTTTTT
CASKAAGTDNEKLFF
>NA|TRBV7-2|NA|TRBJ2-7
TGTGCCAGCAGCTTAGTCGGGGGCACCCGGACCCACTACGAGCAGTACTTC
CASSLVGGTRTHYEQYF
>NA|TRBV27|NA|TRBJ2-7
TGTGCCAGCAGTTTATTTGGCAGGGGAGCCCACGAGCAGTACTTC
CASSLFGRGAHEQYF
>many|TRBV28|NA|TRBJ2-7
TGTGCCAGCAGCTCGAGCGGCGCCTCCTACGAGCAGTACTTC
CASSSSGASYEQYF
>few|TRBV5-1|NA|TRBJ1-1
TGCGCCAGCAGCTTGTCGTACGGTGAAGCTTTCTTT
CASSLSYGEAFF
>many|TRBV29-1|NA|TRBJ1-1
TGCAGCGTTGCCAGGGTTAACACTGAAGCTTTCTTT
CSVARVNTEAFF
>few|TRBV6-5|NA|TRBJ2-5
TGTGCCAGCAGTTACTCTTGGGAGACCCAGTACTTC
CASSYSWETQYF
>few|TRBV20-1|TRBD1|TRBJ1-5
TGCAGTGCTAGATTGACAGGGGTTAATCAGCCCCAGCATTTT
CSARLTGVNQPQHF
>many|TRBV11-3|NA|TRBJ2-5
TGTGCCAGCAGCTTAGGGGCAGGGGAACAAGAGACCCAGTACTTC
CASSLGAGEQETQYF
>NA|TRBV7-9|NA|TRBJ1-1
TGTGCCAGCAGATCCTCGACAGCTCTGAACACTGAAGCTTTCTTT
CASRSSTALNTEAFF
>NA|TRBV28|NA|TRBJ2-2
TGTGCCAGCAGAACCGGGACACCCTCGAACACCGGGGAGCTGTTTTTT
CASRTGTPSNTGELFF
>few|TRBV6-5|NA|TRBJ1-6
TGTGCCAGCAGTTACTCGAGAGGGAGCTCCTATAATTCACCCCTCCACTTT
CASSYSRGSSYNSPLHF
>NA|TRBV2|TRBD2|TRBJ2-7
TGTGCCAGCGAGGGAGCGGGATTGGGTTCTTACGAGCAGTACTTC
CASEGAGLGSYEQYF